Sequencing of this T cell receptor beta chain was carried out in a study of T cell responses to AZD1222 COVID-19 vaccine. Study observations and caveats: Dominant CD4 TCR responses targeted spike regions 160-218 and 743-854.

Concerning this clone: Its antigen is currently unknown.

This CDR3 is built from 16 residues. In germline, CDR1 is MNHEY, CDR2 SVGEGT. The V gene lost 3 bases and the J gene lost 6 bases, with 18 bases spanning the gap. Only in-frame clones appear in the TCRdb table, and some are missing; sequencing was by immunoSEQ multiplex PCR. The table includes 100,000 to 150,000 clones, about 94% detected once. The source of this sequence is an adult in good health. The chain recombines TRBV6-2 or TRBV6-3 with TRBJ1-5; TRBD1 might be the D (6 bases). The sample in question was peripheral blood, obtained on day 0 of AZD1222 vaccination. The CDR3, as DNA: TGTGCCAGCAGTTATATTGGGGCAGGGGCAGTTCAGCCCCAGCATTTT. This sequence encodes CASSYIGAGAVQPQHF.